This T cell receptor (beta chain) is from a study of blood T cell repertoires in COVID-19. There are a few counts of this clone. CDR3 size: 14 residues. Germline V lookup: CDR1 LNHDA, CDR2 SQIVND (reference sequence). Trimming cost V 0 bases and J 5 bases; bases outside gene matches: 1. Some clones are missing from TCRdb's copy, which holds only in-frame ones; the method was immunoSEQ multiplex PCR. The sample holds just over 50,000 clones, about 90% seen once. The chain recombines TRBV19 with TRBJ1-2; TRBD1 aligns across 9 bases. The origin of this receptor is a human donor with active COVID-19. The donor label of this sample is uncertain. The material sequenced was peripheral blood. For the CDR3, the DNA is TGTGCCAGTAGTATAGAGGGACAGGGATATGGCTACACCTTC. Its translation is CASSIEGQGYGYTF.